This T cell receptor (beta chain) was sequenced during a study of blood T cell repertoires in COVID-19. About the research overall: Acute and convalescent COVID-19 specimens originated in the United States, Italy and Spain. PBMCs, B-cell-depleted T cells, or T cells provided the cDNA or gDNA that made up the material.

Assay used: immunoSEQ multiplex PCR; TCRdb lists only in-frame clones, some missing. The table shows 150,000 to 200,000 clones, with just over 85% occurring only once. V dropped 5 bases and J dropped 5; count of bases not matched to a gene: 4. This CDR3 is built from 13 residues. Germline lookup yields CDR1 SGHTA and CDR2 FQGNSA. The sequencing sample was made of peripheral blood. The rearrangement joins TRBV7-2 to TRBJ2-3; 7 bases agree with TRBD1. The receptor was isolated from a man between 50 and 59 years old with active or convalescent COVID-19. DNA of the CDR3: TGTGCCAGCAGCCTCTGGGACAGAGATACGCAGTATTTT. Protein sequence: CASSLWDRDTQYF. Full variable domain (outside the CDR3, taken from reference TRBV7-2 and TRBJ2-3): GAGVSQSPSNKVTEKGKDVELRCDPISGHTALYWYRQSLGQGLEFLIYFQGNSAPDKSGLPSDRFSAERTGGSVSTLTIQRTQQEDSAVYLCASSLWDRDTQYFGPGTRLTVL.